This passage covers 21 T cell receptor beta chains from one sample sequenced in a study of T-cell memory formation after mild COVID-19. TCRdb itself ran the 5' RACE reads through MiXCR, one entry per CDR3 protein. This sample has 540,000 or so distinct CDR3 sequences; about a fifth occur once, and the top ten carry approximately 12%. Sample: PBMCs or a T cell subset sorted from them (not recorded which). The receptor set was obtained from an adult woman who had mild COVID-19 (a few samples of this study predate the infection). Cell type and time point are not known.

This clonotype was counted between two and nine times. The chain links TRBV4-3 to TRBJ2-2; a weak D match, TRBD1 (6 bases). Germline CDR1 reads LGHNA; CDR2 reads YSLEER. V gave up 9 bases and J gave up 8 bases, with 16 bases separating them. The CDR3 is 13 amino acids. The DNA of the CDR3 is TGCGCCAGTCAGGGACATTCCAGAGGGGAGCTGTTTTTT. This gives the protein CASQGHSRGELFF.

The sample holds a few counts of this clonotype. This chain uses TRBV7-6 with TRBJ2-5, with D possibly matching TRBD1 (5 bases). This CDR3 comprises 15 residues. Trimming stripped 2 bases from V and 4 bases from J, with 14 bases between. The germline V gene has CDR1 SGHVS and CDR2 FNYEAQ. The CDR3 reads CASSLQGALLETQYF. CDR3 DNA: TGTGCCAGCAGCTTACAAGGGGCGCTATTAGAGACCCAGTACTTC.

J is TRBJ1-5 and V is TRBV7-2; D gene unclear. Looked up from germline, CDR1 is SGHTA and CDR2 is FQGNSA. The CDR3 totals 15 residues. V lost 1 base to trimming and J lost 1 base, with 8 bases between them. The CDR3 protein is CASSLESLSNQPQHF. CDR3 DNA: TGTGCCAGCAGCTTAGAGTCCCTAAGCAATCAGCCCCAGCATTTT. The full variable domain, completed using reference TRBV7-2 and TRBJ1-5, is GAGVSQSPSNKVTEKGKDVELRCDPISGHTALYWYRQSLGQGLEFLIYFQGNSAPDKSGLPSDRFSAERTGGSVSTLTIQRTQQEDSAVYLCASSLESLSNQPQHFGDGTRLSIL.

The gene calls are TRBV19 and TRBJ1-6; D is perhaps TRBD1 (5 bases). Germline CDR1 is LNHDA and CDR2 is SQIVND (reference sequence). V was pared by 3 bases and J by 10 bases, with 10 bases between. The CDR3 spans 13 residues. The CDR3 DNA reads as TGTGCCAGTAGTATCTCGGGACCGTCACCCCTCCACTTT. Translating it yields CASSISGPSPLHF.

Ten or more counts support this clonotype. The V gene is TRBV7-3, the J gene TRBJ2-1, with TRBD1 identical over 8 bases. The CDR3 extends over 15 amino acids. Losses at the gene ends were 4 bases for V and 3 bases for J; bases not matched to a gene: 5. CDR1 is SGHTA, CDR2 FQGTGA, per germline. Here the CDR3 DNA reads TGTGCCAGCAGCTCTCCCGGACAGGGCTACAATGAGCAGTTCTTC. This gives the protein CASSSPGQGYNEQFF.

The chain combines TRBV18 with TRBJ2-1, with TRBD2 matching over 8 bases. The ends lost 3 bases at V and 0 bases at J; junction bases unmatched: 7. The CDR3 spans 17 residues. The germline V gene encodes CDR1 KGHSH and CDR2 LQKENI. The CDR3 spells CASSPVLAESSYNEQFF. The CDR3 coding sequence is TGTGCCAGCTCACCGGTACTAGCGGAGAGCTCCTACAATGAGCAGTTCTTC.

This rearrangement joins TRBV7-3 to TRBJ2-5; TRBD1 aligns across 8 bases. The V and J ends lost 5 bases and 5 bases, in that order; junction bases with no gene match: 10. The CDR3 covers 15 residues. Per germline, CDR1 SGHTA and CDR2 FQGTGA. CDR3 DNA sequence: TGTGCCAGCAGCCCCTACCCAGGGGGCAGGGAGACCCAGTACTTC. Its protein is CASSPYPGGRETQYF.

The chain has TRBV15 and TRBJ2-7; TRBD2 matches at 12 bases. V was clipped by 0 bases and J by 4 bases; unmatched bases: 7. Germline CDR1 LNHNV, CDR2 YYDKDF (reference sequence). This CDR3 has 17 residues. The CDR3 sequence: CATSRDKLAGGPYEQYF. CDR3 bases: TGTGCCACCAGCAGAGATAAGCTAGCGGGGGGGCCGTACGAGCAGTACTTC.

This clonotype was counted between two and nine times. This chain links TRBV14 with TRBJ1-1; 7 bases match TRBD1. CDR1 is SGHDN, CDR2 FVKESK, per germline. V lost 10 bases to trimming and J lost 6 bases; unmatched junction nucleotides: 11. The CDR3 is 13 residues long. This CDR3 is CAIRIQGMSEAFF. The CDR3, as DNA: TGTGCCATCCGGATACAGGGGATGTCTGAAGCTTTCTTT. Full variable domain (missing parts from reference TRBV14 and TRBJ1-1): EAGVTQFPSHSVIEKGQTVTLRCDPISGHDNLYWYRRVMGKEIKFLLHFVKESKQDESGMPNNRFLAERTGGTYSTLKVQPAELEDSGVYFCAIRIQGMSEAFFGQGTRLTVV.

Written as DNA, the CDR3 is TGTGCCAGCAGCCCCCCCTTAACCACTAGCGGGGGGGCTTCGCCCTACAATGAGCAGTTCTTC. This encodes CASSPPLTTSGGASPYNEQFF. The chain couples TRBV5-5 to TRBJ2-1; 13 bases fit TRBD2. V lost 4 bases to trimming and J lost 2 bases; unmatched junction nucleotides: 18. Germline loops: CDR1 SGHKS, CDR2 YYEKEE (reference sequence). The length of the CDR3 is 21 residues.

This clonotype appeared a few times. This CDR3 reads CATSGGVQETQYF. The CDR3 nucleotides read TGTGCCACCAGTGGGGGCGTTCAAGAGACCCAGTACTTC. V usage is TRBV24-1 and J usage is TRBJ2-5; weak D call: TRBD1 (5 bases). The V gene's germline CDR1 is KGHDR and CDR2 SFDVKD. The germline V and J ends were trimmed by 5 bases and 2 bases, with 8 bases remaining between them. The length of the CDR3 is 13 residues.

This clonotype occurred many times. In nucleotides, the CDR3 is TGCGCCAGCAGCTTGGAAATAGCGCGAACCTACGAGCAGTACTTC. Its translation: CASSLEIARTYEQYF. The chain couples TRBV5-1 to TRBJ2-7; D might be TRBD2 (5 bases). CDR3 length: 15 amino acids. The ends were cut back, 0 bases at V and 2 bases at J, with 12 bases in the middle. CDR1 and CDR2 from the germline V gene are SGHRS and YFSETQ.

This clonotype showed up just a few times. The chain employs TRBV24-1 and TRBJ2-5; tentatively, D is TRBD1 or TRBD2 (5 bases each). Germline-derived CDR1 and CDR2 are KGHDR and SFDVKD. Trimming stripped 0 bases from V and 2 bases from J, with 9 bases between. The CDR3 spans 15 residues. CDR3 sequence (DNA): TGTGCCACCAGTGATTTGACAGGACTTCAAGAGACCCAGTACTTC. It yields the protein CATSDLTGLQETQYF.

V and J are TRBV18 and TRBJ2-2; possibly TRBD1 for D (7 bases). Germline loops: CDR1 KGHSH, CDR2 LQKENI. This CDR3 has 16 residues. The V end lost 3 bases, the J end lost 4 bases, and 15 bases lay between the germline ends. Here the CDR3 DNA reads TGTGCCAGCTCACCCCGGACAGGAGGGAGCACCGGGGAGCTGTTTTTT. Translating it yields CASSPRTGGSTGELFF.

Ten or more counts support this clonotype. The J gene is TRBJ2-3, the V gene TRBV7-9; D not resolved. Trimming took 10 bases from V and 2 from J, leaving 22 bases between them. Germline loops: CDR1 SEHNR, CDR2 FQNEAQ (reference sequence). This CDR3 region has 16 residues. The DNA of the CDR3 is TGTGCCACCCCTCATTGGCCGGCAGGATACACAGATACGCAGTATTTT. It is translated as CATPHWPAGYTDTQYF. Drawing the rest from reference TRBV7-9 and TRBJ2-3, the complete variable domain is DTGVSQNPRHKITKRGQNVTFRCDPISEHNRLYWYRQTLGQGPEFLTYFQNEAQLEKSRLLSDRFSAERPKGSFSTLEIQRTEQGDSAMYLCATPHWPAGYTDTQYFGPGTRLTVL.

This clonotype was observed a few times. J is TRBJ2-2 and V is TRBV7-6; TRBD2 matches at 8 bases. V gave up 8 bases and J gave up 2 bases; unmatched junction bases: 7. Germline assignment: CDR1 SGHVS and CDR2 FNYEAQ. The CDR3 extends over 15 amino acids. The CDR3 DNA sequence: TGTGCCAGCTCGAAGAGCGGGAGCAACACCGGGGAGCTGTTTTTT. Its protein is CASSKSGSNTGELFF. The entire variable domain, with the rest obtained from reference TRBV7-6 and TRBJ2-2, is as follows: GAGVSQSPRYKVTKRGQDVALRCDPISGHVSLYWYRQALGQGPEFLTYFNYEAQQDKSGLPNDRFSAERPEGSISTLTIQRTEQRDSAMYRCASSKSGSNTGELFFGEGSRLTVL.

The chain combines TRBV12-3 or TRBV12-4 with TRBJ2-2; D is unresolved. The V and J ends lost 3 bases and 2 bases respectively, with 7 bases between them. The CDR3 covers 14 residues. Written as DNA, the CDR3 is TGTGCCAGCAGTTTCCCTCGTAACACCGGGGAGCTGTTTTTT. Translated: CASSFPRNTGELFF.

This chain connects TRBV27 to TRBJ2-7; possibly TRBD1 or TRBD2 for D (5 bases each). The CDR3 has 16 amino acids. From germline, CDR1 is MNHEY and CDR2 SMNVEV (reference sequence). Between the trimmed V and J ends, which lost 5 bases and 2 bases, there was a span of 19 bases. For the CDR3, the DNA is TGTGCCAGCAGTCTGAACCGGGACGCGAGCCCCTACGAGCAGTACTTC. As protein: CASSLNRDASPYEQYF.

This chain uses TRBV30 with TRBJ1-6; D is ambiguous. The V gene's germline CDR1 is GTSNPN and CDR2 SVGIG (reference sequence). The CDR3 sequence is 15 residues long. V was shortened by 1 base and J by 6 bases, with 13 bases between the two germline ends. The CDR3: CAWSALGRINSPLHF. The DNA for the CDR3 is TGTGCCTGGAGTGCCCTCGGGCGGATTAATTCACCCCTCCACTTT.

The chain recombines TRBV11-2 with TRBJ1-2; 9 nucleotides line up with TRBD1. The CDR3 is 17 amino acids. J lost 5 bases, V lost 5 bases, and 15 bases had no gene match. The germline V gene encodes CDR1 SGHAT and CDR2 FQNNGV. The CDR3 nucleotides read TGTGCCAGCAGCCCATCGGGACAGGGCATCGGACTATATGGCTACACCTTC. Its translation: CASSPSGQGIGLYGYTF.

The J gene is TRBJ2-7, the V gene TRBV19, with D unresolved. The germline V and J ends were trimmed by 10 bases and 3 bases, with 13 bases remaining between them. This CDR3 has 12 amino acids. The V gene's germline CDR1 is LNHDA and CDR2 SQIVND (reference sequence). The CDR3 protein is CATLSPYYEQYF. As DNA, the CDR3 is TGTGCCACCCTGTCTCCCTACTACGAGCAGTACTTC.